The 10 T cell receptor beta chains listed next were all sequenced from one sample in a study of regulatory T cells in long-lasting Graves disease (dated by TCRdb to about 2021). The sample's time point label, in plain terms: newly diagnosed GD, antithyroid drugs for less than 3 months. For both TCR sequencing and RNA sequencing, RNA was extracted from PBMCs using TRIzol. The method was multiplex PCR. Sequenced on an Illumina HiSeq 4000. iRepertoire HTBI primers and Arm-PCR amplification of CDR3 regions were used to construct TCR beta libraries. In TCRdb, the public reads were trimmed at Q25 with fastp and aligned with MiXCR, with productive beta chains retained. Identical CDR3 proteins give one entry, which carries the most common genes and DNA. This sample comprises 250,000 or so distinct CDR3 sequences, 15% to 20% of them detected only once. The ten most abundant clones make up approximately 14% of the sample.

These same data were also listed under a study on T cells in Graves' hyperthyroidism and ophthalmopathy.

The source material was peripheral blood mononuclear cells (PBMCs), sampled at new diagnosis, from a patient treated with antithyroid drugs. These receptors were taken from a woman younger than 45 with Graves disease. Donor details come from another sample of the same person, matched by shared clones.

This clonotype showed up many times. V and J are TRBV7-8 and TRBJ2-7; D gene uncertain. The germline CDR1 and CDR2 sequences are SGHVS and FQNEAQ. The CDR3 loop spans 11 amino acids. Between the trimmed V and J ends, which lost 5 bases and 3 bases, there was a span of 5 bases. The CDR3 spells CASSTNYEQYF. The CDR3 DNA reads TGTGCCAGCAGCACGAACTACGAGCAGTACTTC.

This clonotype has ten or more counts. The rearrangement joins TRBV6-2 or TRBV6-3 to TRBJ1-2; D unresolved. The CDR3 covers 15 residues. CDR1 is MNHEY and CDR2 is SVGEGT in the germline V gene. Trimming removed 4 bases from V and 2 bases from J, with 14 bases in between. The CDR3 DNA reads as TGTGCCAGCAGTTCGGTACAGCCGTCGAACTATGGCTACACCTTC. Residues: CASSSVQPSNYGYTF.

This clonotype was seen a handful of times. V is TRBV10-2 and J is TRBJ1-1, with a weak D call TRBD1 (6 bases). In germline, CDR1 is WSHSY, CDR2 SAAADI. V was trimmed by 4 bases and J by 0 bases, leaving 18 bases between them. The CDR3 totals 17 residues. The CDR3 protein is CASSGARGAAMNTEAFF. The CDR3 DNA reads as TGCGCCAGCAGTGGGGCCCGGGGGGCTGCTATGAACACTGAAGCTTTCTTT.

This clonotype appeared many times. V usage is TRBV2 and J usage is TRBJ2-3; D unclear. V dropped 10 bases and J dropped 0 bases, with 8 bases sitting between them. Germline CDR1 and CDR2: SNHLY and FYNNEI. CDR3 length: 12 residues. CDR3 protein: CATPTSTDTQYF. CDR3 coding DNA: TGTGCCACCCCGACAAGCACAGATACGCAGTATTTT.

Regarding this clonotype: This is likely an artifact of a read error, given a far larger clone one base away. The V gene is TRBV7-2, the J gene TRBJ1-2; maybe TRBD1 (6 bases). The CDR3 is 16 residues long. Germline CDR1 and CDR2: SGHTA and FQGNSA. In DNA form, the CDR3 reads TGTGCCAGCGGCTTATTGGCAGGGGCGCGAAACTATGGCTACACCTTC. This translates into CASGLLAGARNYGYTF. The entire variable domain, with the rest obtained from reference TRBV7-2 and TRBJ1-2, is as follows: GAGVSQSPSNKVTEKGKDVELRCDPISGHTALYWYRQSLGQGLEFLIYFQGNSAPDKSGLPSDRFSAERTGGSVSTLTIQRTQQEDSAVYLCASGLLAGARNYGYTFGSGTRLTVV.

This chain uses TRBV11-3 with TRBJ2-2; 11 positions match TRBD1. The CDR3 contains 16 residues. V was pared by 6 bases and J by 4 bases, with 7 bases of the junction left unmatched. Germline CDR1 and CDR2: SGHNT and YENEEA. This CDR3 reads CASSDGQGAITGELFF. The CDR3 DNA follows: TGTGCCAGCAGTGACGGACAGGGGGCGATCACCGGGGAGCTGTTTTTT.

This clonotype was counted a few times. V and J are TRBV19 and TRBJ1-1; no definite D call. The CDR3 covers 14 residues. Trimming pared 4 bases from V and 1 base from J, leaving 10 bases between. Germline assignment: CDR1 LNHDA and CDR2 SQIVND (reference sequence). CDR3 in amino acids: CASSREWWNTEAFF. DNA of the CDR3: TGTGCCAGTAGTAGAGAGTGGTGGAACACTGAAGCTTTCTTT.

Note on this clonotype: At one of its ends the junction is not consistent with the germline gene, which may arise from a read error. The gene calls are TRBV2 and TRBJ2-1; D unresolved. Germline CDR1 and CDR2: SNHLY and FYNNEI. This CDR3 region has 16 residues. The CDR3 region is CASSPSGRPNYNAQFF. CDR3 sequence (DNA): TGTGCCAGCAGTCCAAGTGGTCGCCCGAACTACAATGCGCAGTTCTTC.

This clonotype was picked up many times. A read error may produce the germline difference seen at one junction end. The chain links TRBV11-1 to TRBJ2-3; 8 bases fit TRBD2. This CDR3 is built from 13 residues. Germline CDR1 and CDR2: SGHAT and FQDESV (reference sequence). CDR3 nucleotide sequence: TGTACCAGCGGACCAAGCGGGGGATATACGCAGTATTTT. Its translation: CTSGPSGGYTQYF.

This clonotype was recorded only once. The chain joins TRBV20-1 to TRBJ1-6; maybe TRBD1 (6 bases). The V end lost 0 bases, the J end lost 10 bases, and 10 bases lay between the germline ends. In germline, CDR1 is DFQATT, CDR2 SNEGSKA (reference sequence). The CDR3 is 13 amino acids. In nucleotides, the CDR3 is TGCAGTGCTAGAGACCGACAGGAATCACCCCTCCACTTT. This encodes CSARDRQESPLHF.